The rows below give T cell receptor beta chains drawn from one sample of a study of human T cells and chemical hapten exposure. A single record per CDR3 protein comes from TCRdb applying MiXCR to the 5' RACE reads. In the table there are 150,000 or so distinct CDR3 sequences, approximately 4% of which are singletons. These receptors all stem from a female donor in good health. Both conserved end residues are trimmed from each CDR3. A D gene is named only where the DNA matches it firmly.

j_gene | d_gene | v_gene | CDR3aa
TRBJ2-1 | TRBD2 | TRBV4-2 | ASSQVGLADYNEQF
TRBJ1-2 | . | TRBV20-1 | SASLGGYGYT
TRBJ2-5 | . | TRBV7-2 | ASSLQPETQY
TRBJ1-1 | . | TRBV5-1 | ASSSYRENTEAF
TRBJ2-6 | . | TRBV12-3/TRBV12-4 | ASSLGRMGSGANVLT
TRBJ1-5 | . | TRBV29-1 | SVGRDSNQPQH
TRBJ1-1 | TRBD1 | TRBV7-2 | ASSLNRGQAF
TRBJ2-3 | TRBD2 | TRBV20-1 | SASRLAGLTDTQY
TRBJ2-7 | TRBD1 | TRBV20-1 | SAQGAGYEQY
TRBJ2-3 | . | TRBV12-3/TRBV12-4 | ASSFPGGPTDTQY
TRBJ2-6 | . | TRBV5-5 | ASSLVPGDLANVLT
TRBJ2-4 | . | TRBV7-3 | ASSLSGAVGNIQY
TRBJ1-2 | . | TRBV11-2 | ASSLDLVANYGYT
TRBJ1-1 | TRBD1 | TRBV12-3/TRBV12-4 | ASGQGLRDTEAF
TRBJ2-7 | TRBD1 | TRBV7-2 | ASSLGPTGTGYEQY
TRBJ2-2 | TRBD1 | TRBV7-2 | ASSPTGGVGTGELF
TRBJ1-1 | . | TRBV7-2 | ASSPRTGSAAF
TRBJ2-1 | TRBD2 | TRBV9 | ASSLTSTSGVYNEQF
TRBJ1-4 | TRBD1 | TRBV6-1 | ASRDRVLNEKLF
TRBJ1-1 | . | TRBV20-1 | SARGTAGDTEAF
TRBJ1-2 | . | TRBV6-1 | ASSECSRAQDYT
TRBJ1-3 | TRBD1 | TRBV29-1 | SVDSDRGAGNTIY
TRBJ1-1 | . | TRBV7-9 | ASSLATVNTEAF
TRBJ1-2 | TRBD1 | TRBV5-1 | ASSFFRDRATNYGYT
TRBJ2-3 | . | TRBV4-2 | ASSQGPTSTDTQY
TRBJ2-4 | TRBD1 | TRBV12-3/TRBV12-4 | ASSIRRGPWY
TRBJ2-7 | TRBD2 | TRBV14 | ASSQVNGGTYEQY
TRBJ1-2 | . | TRBV5-1 | ASSLAPGTLRGYT
TRBJ2-3 | . | TRBV29-1 | SVPSVDTQY
TRBJ1-2 | . | TRBV20-1 | SARVGEGEVGYT
TRBJ2-7 | TRBD2 | TRBV7-2 | ASSSYFSTSGGVTEQY
TRBJ1-6 | TRBD1 | TRBV5-6 | ASSRGFDRDYQALH
TRBJ1-6 | . | TRBV7-8 | ASTDLNSPLH
TRBJ2-7 | TRBD1 | TRBV28 | ASSTTGGAGYEQY
TRBJ1-2 | . | TRBV6-1 | ASSERPENYGYT
TRBJ2-6 | . | TRBV7-2 | ASSFALQGYRANVLT
TRBJ2-3 | . | TRBV7-2 | ASSLRSRDTQY
TRBJ2-7 | . | TRBV7-2 | ASSPRQSTYEQY
TRBJ2-5 | TRBD2 | TRBV20-1 | SAEFPPGRGTQETQY
TRBJ1-6 | . | TRBV5-4 | ASSLVGGDSPLH
TRBJ2-7 | TRBD1 | TRBV6-6 | ASSQGQGGGEQY
TRBJ1-2 | TRBD1 | TRBV20-1 | SARDPRTGNYGYT
TRBJ1-5 | TRBD1 | TRBV20-1 | SASEGGRQPQH
TRBJ2-5 | . | TRBV3-1 | ASSQDRAGQETQY
TRBJ2-3 | TRBD2 | TRBV29-1 | SVEESLAGSTDTQY
TRBJ2-7 | TRBD1 | TRBV4-2 | ASSRGDRVAYEQY
TRBJ2-5 | . | TRBV20-1 | SARDPLREETQY
TRBJ2-1 | . | TRBV5-1 | ASSLAGSNSYNEQF
TRBJ2-7 | TRBD1 | TRBV7-8 | ASSLDRGQYEQY
TRBJ1-1 | TRBD1 | TRBV11-3 | ASSRTGGTDTEAF
TRBJ2-7 | TRBD1 | TRBV20-1 | SARDLRTGSLEQY
TRBJ1-1 | . | TRBV5-5 | ASSLVPGEAF
TRBJ1-2 | . | TRBV6-2/TRBV6-3 | ASNGQRNYGYT
TRBJ1-2 | . | TRBV20-1 | SARDHKTVNYGYT
TRBJ2-4 | . | TRBV7-3 | ASSLSGAGGNIQY
TRBJ2-2 | TRBD2 | TRBV6-1 | ASRGTSGTGELF
TRBJ1-1 | . | TRBV15 | ATSRALRRATEAF
TRBJ2-1 | . | TRBV20-1 | SARDPTREQF
TRBJ2-7 | . | TRBV7-6 | ASSLGLSSYEQY